The 11 T cell receptor beta chains below were found in one sample sequenced in a study of a mutant IDH1 vaccine in newly diagnosed glioma (dated by TCRdb to the early 2020s). In the paper's terms, the time point label means: baseline, week 1 (first vaccination visit). Explained via the paper, the treatment or condition label denotes: pre-vaccination baseline after standard-of-care therapy. Libraries were made using the immunoSEQ multiplex PCR assay. Imported from immuneACCESS, the table was reduced by TCRdb to in-frame sequences with V and J called. These copies leave out some clones; in studies compared against another copy, an unresolved V gene accounts for under half, and the cause of the remainder is not known. The sample table lists around 33,000 clones, 88% of them with a count of one. The ten largest account for about 4.9% of the sample. The source was PBMCs, collected from a glioma patient treated with radiotherapy, temozolomide or both. Receptors were obtained from a woman aged 40-49 years with glioma.

CDR3 residues: CASSLRTGLYEQYF. CDR3 bases: TGTGCCAGCAGCTTGCGGACTGGCCTCTACGAGCAGTACTTC. The gene calls are TRBV5-5 and TRBJ2-7; perhaps TRBD2 as D (5 bases). The CDR3 length is 14 residues. From germline, CDR1 is SGHKS and CDR2 YYEKEE (reference sequence). Trimming removed 1 base at V and 3 bases at J, with 11 bases between.

The count of this clone is one. The CDR3 DNA follows: TGCGCCAGCAGTCAATCTAGATCAGGGGGTTCTCAGCCCCAGCATTTT. It codes for CASSQSRSGGSQPQHF. The chain has TRBV23-1 and TRBJ1-5; 7 bases align to TRBD1. TRBV23-1 is flagged as an ORF with uncertain function. The CDR3 is made up of 16 amino acids. V shed 0 bases and J 6 bases; nucleotides not matched to a gene: 8.

J is TRBJ2-7 and V is TRBV7-2, with TRBD2 as a possible D gene (5 bases). The V and J ends lost 1 base and 3 bases respectively, with 13 bases between them. The CDR3 is made up of 15 amino acids. The germline V gene has CDR1 SGHTA and CDR2 FQGNSA. CDR3 DNA sequence: TGTGCCAGCAGCTTAGGTCGGTCGGGGATCTACGAGCAGTACTTC. Translation: CASSLGRSGIYEQYF. The entire variable domain, with the rest obtained from reference TRBV7-2 and TRBJ2-7, is as follows: GAGVSQSPSNKVTEKGKDVELRCDPISGHTALYWYRQSLGQGLEFLIYFQGNSAPDKSGLPSDRFSAERTGGSVSTLTIQRTQQEDSAVYLCASSLGRSGIYEQYFGPGTRLTVT.

The chain recombines TRBV5-1 with TRBJ2-1, with 12 bases that match TRBD2. CDR1 SGHRS and CDR2 YFSETQ come from the germline V gene. This CDR3 spans 16 amino acids. Losses at the gene ends were 4 bases for V and 2 bases for J; bases not matched to a gene: 4. The CDR3 DNA is TGCGCCAGCAGCCCCCTAGCGGGAGGGCCCTACAATGAGCAGTTCTTC. Translating it yields CASSPLAGGPYNEQFF.

The chain links TRBV5-1 to TRBJ2-1; 10 nucleotides line up with TRBD2. Per germline, CDR1 SGHRS and CDR2 YFSETQ. This CDR3 is 16 amino acids long. The V segment lost 2 bases and the J segment 0 bases; nucleotides outside the gene matches: 2. This chain's CDR3 is CASSLLAGSSYNEQFF. DNA for the CDR3: TGCGCCAGCAGCTTACTAGCGGGGAGCTCCTACAATGAGCAGTTCTTC.

V is TRBV27 and J is TRBJ2-5; D is possibly TRBD1 or TRBD2 (6 bases each). The CDR3 totals 12 residues. The germline CDR1 and CDR2 sequences are MNHEY and SMNVEV (reference sequence). The V gene lost 5 bases and the J gene lost 11 bases, with 15 bases spanning the gap. The CDR3: CASSTLGGWQYF. CDR3 in DNA: TGTGCCAGCAGTACCCTGGGGGGCTGGCAGTACTTC.

This clone was seen a few times. This chain connects TRBV6-5 to TRBJ2-7; 9 nucleotides line up with TRBD1. Germline V CDR1 and CDR2: MNHEY, SVGAGI. V lost 7 bases and J lost 2; bases outside the gene matches: 9. The CDR3 has 15 residues. The CDR3 coding sequence is TGTGCCAGCAAAGCGCGGTGGACAGGGGCCTACGAGCAGTACTTC. Amino acids: CASKARWTGAYEQYF.

The gene calls are TRBV6-5 and TRBJ1-2, with 7 bases fitting TRBD1. V trimming: 4 bases; J trimming: 7 bases; junction bases outside the gene matches: 9. CDR1 and CDR2 (germline): MNHEY, SVGAGI. The CDR3 runs to 14 residues. The CDR3 DNA follows: TGTGCCAGCAGTTCAGTGACAGGGATTGGTGGCTACACCTTC. Amino acid sequence: CASSSVTGIGGYTF.

This clone was seen a single time. The J gene is TRBJ1-3, the V gene TRBV9, with D unclear. Deletions cut 0 bases from V and 2 bases from J, with 12 bases between. CDR1 is SGDLS and CDR2 is YYNGEE in the germline V gene. CDR3 length: 16 amino acids. DNA of the CDR3: TGTGCCAGCAGCGTAGCCCTCACCGGTCCTGGAAACACCATATATTTT. It yields the protein CASSVALTGPGNTIYF.

The rearrangement joins TRBV7-9 to TRBJ2-3, with 9 bases fitting TRBD2. V shed 4 bases, J shed 3 bases, and the junction held 8 bases outside the gene matches. This CDR3 is built from 16 residues. Germline CDR1 reads SEHNR; CDR2 reads FQNEAQ (reference sequence). CDR3 nucleotide sequence: TGTGCCAGCAGCTACCGAGCGGGGGGCTATACAGATACGCAGTATTTT. Translation: CASSYRAGGYTDTQYF.

This clone was picked up one time. The genes are TRBV5-1 and TRBJ2-7, with D perhaps TRBD1 or TRBD2 (5 bases each). Trimming cost V 4 bases and J 3 bases, with 20 bases left between them. The germline V gene has CDR1 SGHRS and CDR2 YFSETQ. This CDR3 region has 16 residues. The chain's CDR3 is CASSPKTGRSGYEQYF. The CDR3, as DNA: TGCGCCAGCAGCCCCAAAACGGGACGATCTGGCTACGAGCAGTACTTC.